This TCR beta chain was identified during a study of T cell responses to AZD1222 COVID-19 vaccine. Study-level results: Females outnumbered males among donors, who were mostly white British; clonal diversity was possibly underestimated.

Sequencing used immunoSEQ multiplex PCR; TCRdb keeps in-frame clones, though not all of them. The sample records around 78,000 clones, about nine tenths being singletons. Notes on this clone: Its matching antigen is unknown.

V gave up 2 bases and J gave up 7 bases; unmatched junction bases: 8. This CDR3 is 17 amino acids long. Germline assignment: CDR1 SEHNR and CDR2 FQNEAQ (reference sequence). The clonotype originates from an adult who received the AZD1222 COVID-19 vaccine. The genes are TRBV7-9 and TRBJ2-1; the match to TRBD2 covers 13 bases. The sequencing used peripheral blood, collected 28 days after the second AZD1222 dose. The CDR3 region has the DNA TGTGCCAGCAGCTTACCCACCACTAGCGGGGGGGAGAATGAGCAGTTCTTC. Translated: CASSLPTTSGGENEQFF.